Listed here is a single TCR beta chain. Trimming took 3 bases from V and 8 from J, leaving 10 bases between them. CDR1 is LGHDT, CDR2 YNNKEL, per germline (reference sequence). This CDR3 comprises 12 residues. Peripheral blood CD8+ and CD4+ T cells were profiled by TCR beta sequencing. This sample was taken from a study of CD8 T cells in Susac syndrome. RNA, at about 0.45 to 1 ug, was reverse transcribed with random hexamers. A single record per CDR3 protein comes from TCRdb applying MiXCR to the immunoSEQ multiplex PCR reads. This table holds some 110,000 distinct CDR3 sequences, roughly 93% found once.

This TCR derives from a human donor with multiple sclerosis. The sample taken for sequencing was CD4+ T cells from PBMCs. The chain is built from TRBV3-1 and TRBJ1-1, with D unresolved. CDR3 protein: CASSHPGLEAFF. Written as DNA, the CDR3 is TGTGCCAGCAGCCACCCAGGATTAGAAGCTTTCTTT.